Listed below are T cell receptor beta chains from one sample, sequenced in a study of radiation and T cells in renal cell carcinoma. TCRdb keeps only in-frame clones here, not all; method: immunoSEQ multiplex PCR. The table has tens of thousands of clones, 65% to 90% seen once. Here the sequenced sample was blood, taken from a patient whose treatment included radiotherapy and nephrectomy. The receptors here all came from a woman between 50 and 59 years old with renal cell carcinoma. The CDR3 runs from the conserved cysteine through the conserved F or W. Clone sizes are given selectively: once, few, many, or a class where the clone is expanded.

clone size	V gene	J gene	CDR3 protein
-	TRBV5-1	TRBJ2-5	CASMPGGYQETQYF
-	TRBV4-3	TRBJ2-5	CASSQFSTSGRAGETQYF
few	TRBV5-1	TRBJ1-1	CASSSDRIGNTEAFF
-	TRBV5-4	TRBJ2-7	CASSSRQGFFNEQYF
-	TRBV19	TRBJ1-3	CASSISVSGNTIYF
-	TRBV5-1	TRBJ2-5	CASSYSAGRTAETQYF
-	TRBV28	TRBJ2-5	CASSPTLAGGETQYF
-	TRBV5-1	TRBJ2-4	CASSGGTPGGYKNIQYF
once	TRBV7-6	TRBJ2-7	CASSPLPLAGNDEQYF
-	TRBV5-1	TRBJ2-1	CASSLTGSREQFF
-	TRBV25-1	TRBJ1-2	CASSDNYGYTF
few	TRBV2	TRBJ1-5	CASSEMGVQPQHF
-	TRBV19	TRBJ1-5	CASSTQPLRDQPQHF
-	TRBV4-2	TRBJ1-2	CASSQEGGRTNYGYTF
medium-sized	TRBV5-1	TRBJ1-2	CASSSTGGADGYTF
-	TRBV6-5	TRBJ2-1	CASSLAGEQFF
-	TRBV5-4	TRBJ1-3	CASSSTGARGSTIYF
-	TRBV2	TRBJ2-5	CASTPGQGGQYF
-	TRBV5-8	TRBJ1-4	CASSSYEKLFF
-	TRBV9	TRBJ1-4	CASSVGHGGGEKLFF
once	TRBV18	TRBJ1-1	CASSPQGWAEAFF
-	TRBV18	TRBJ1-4	CASSPPGGGHEKLFF
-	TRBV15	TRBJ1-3	CATSSSYSGNTIYF
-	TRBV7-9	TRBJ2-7	CATSGDGSYEQYF
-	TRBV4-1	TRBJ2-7	CASSPGTTYEQYF
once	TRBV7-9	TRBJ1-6	CASSPYTNNSPLHF
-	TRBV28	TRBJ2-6	CASRPRMGANVLTF
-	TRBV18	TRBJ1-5	CASSPPQGGNQPQHF
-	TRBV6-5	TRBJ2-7	CASSYPGLAGVEQYF
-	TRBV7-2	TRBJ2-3	CASSLDSGSGTDTQYF
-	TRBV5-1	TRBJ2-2	CASRSSGTSGRNTGELFF
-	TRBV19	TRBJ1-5	CASSMAGSRNQPQHF